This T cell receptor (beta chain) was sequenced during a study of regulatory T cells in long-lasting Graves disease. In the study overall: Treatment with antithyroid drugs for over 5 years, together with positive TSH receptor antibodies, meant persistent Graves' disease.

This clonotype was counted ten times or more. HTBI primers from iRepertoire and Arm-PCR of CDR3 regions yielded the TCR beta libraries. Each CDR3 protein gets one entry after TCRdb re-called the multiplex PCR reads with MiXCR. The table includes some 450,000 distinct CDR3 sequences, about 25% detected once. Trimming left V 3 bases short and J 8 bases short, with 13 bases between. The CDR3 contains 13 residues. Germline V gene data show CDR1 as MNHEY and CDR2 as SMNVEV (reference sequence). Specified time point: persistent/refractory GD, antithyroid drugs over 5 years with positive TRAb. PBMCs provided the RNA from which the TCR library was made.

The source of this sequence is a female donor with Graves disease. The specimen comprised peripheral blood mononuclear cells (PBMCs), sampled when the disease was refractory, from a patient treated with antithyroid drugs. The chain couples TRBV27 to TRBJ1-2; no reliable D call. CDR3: CASSLGAGGGYTF. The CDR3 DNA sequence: TGTGCCAGCAGTTTGGGAGCAGGCGGGGGCTACACCTTC.